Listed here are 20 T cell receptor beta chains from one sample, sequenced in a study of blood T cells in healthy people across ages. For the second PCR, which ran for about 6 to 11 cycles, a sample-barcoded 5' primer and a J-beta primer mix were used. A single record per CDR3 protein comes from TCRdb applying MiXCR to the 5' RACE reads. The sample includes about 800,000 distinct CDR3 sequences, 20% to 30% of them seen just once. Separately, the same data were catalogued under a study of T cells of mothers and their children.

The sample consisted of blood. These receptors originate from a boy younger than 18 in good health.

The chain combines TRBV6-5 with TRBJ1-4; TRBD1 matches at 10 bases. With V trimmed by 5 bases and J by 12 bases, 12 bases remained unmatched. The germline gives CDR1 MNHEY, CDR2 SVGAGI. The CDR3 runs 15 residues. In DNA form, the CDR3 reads TGTGCCAGCAGTAACACCGGGACAGGGGATCGGGAACTGTTTTTT. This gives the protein CASSNTGTGDRELFF.

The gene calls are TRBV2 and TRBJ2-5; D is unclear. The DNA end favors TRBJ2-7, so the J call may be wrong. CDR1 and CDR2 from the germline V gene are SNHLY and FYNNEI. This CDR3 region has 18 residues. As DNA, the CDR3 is TGTGCCAGCAGTGAAGCCCCCTCCTATGAGTACGGCGGCGACGAGCAGTACTTC. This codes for CASSEAPSYEYGGDEQYF.

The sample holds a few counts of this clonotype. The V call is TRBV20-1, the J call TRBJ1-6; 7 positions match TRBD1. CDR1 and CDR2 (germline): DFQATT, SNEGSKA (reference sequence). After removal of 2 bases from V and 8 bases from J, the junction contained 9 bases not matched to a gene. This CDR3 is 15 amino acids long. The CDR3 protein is CSARIEDRVDSPLHF. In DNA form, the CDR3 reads TGCAGTGCTAGAATCGAAGACAGGGTGGATTCACCCCTCCACTTT.

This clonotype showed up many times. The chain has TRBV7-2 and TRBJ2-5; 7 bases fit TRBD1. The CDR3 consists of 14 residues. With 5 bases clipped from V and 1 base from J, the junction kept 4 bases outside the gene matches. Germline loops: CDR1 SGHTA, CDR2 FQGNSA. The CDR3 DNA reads TGTGCCAGCAGCCAACAGGGGACCCAAGAGACCCAGTACTTC. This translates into CASSQQGTQETQYF.

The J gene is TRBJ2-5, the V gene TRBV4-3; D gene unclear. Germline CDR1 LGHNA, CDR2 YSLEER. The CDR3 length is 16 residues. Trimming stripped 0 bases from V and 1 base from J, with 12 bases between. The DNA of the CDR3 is TGCGCCAGCAGCCAAGAGTCCGAAGCTTTCCAAGAGACCCAGTACTTC. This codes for CASSQESEAFQETQYF.

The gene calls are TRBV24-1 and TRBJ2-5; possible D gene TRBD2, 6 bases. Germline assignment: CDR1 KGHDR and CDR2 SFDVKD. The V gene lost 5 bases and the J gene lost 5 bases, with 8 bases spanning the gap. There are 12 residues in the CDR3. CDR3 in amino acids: CATSVGGETQYF. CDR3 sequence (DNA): TGTGCCACCAGTGTGGGGGGTGAGACCCAGTACTTC.

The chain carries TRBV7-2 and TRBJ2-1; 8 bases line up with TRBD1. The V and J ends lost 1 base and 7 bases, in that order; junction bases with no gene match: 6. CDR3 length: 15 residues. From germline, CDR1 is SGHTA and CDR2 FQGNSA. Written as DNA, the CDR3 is TGTGCCAGCAGCTTAGGTCAGGGGGCCGAGAATGAGCAGTTCTTC. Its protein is CASSLGQGAENEQFF.

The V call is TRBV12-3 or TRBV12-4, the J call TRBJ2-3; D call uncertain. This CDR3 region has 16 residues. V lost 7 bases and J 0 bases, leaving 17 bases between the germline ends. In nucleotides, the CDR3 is TGTGCCAGCATTCCAAAGCCCGGGTACAGCACAGATACGCAGTATTTT. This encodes CASIPKPGYSTDTQYF.

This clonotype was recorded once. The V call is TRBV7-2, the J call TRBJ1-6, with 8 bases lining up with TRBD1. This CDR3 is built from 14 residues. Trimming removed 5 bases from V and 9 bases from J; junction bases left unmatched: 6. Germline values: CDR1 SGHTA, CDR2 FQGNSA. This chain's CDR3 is CASSTTGAVSPLHF. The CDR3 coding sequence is TGTGCCAGCAGCACGACAGGGGCGGTTTCACCCCTCCACTTT.

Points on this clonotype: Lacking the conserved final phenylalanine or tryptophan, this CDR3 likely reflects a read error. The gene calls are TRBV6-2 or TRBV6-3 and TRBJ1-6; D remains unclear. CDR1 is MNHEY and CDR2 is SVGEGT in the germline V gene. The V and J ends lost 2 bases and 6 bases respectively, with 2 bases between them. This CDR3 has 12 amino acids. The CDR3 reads CASSYANSPLHL. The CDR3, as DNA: TGTGCCAGCAGTTACGCTAATTCACCCCTCCACCTT.

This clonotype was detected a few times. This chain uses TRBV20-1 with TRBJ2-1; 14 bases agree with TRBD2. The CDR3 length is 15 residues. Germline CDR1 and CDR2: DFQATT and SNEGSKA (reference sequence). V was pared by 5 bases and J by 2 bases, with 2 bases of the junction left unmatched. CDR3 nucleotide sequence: TGCAGTGCTGGACTAGCGGGGGGTGCCTACAATGAGCAGTTCTTC. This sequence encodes CSAGLAGGAYNEQFF.

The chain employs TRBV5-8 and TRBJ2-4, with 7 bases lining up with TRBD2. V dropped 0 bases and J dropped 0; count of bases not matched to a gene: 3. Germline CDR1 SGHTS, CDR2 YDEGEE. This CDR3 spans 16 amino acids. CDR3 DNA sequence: TGTGCCAGCAGCTTGGGGGAGGGACTAGCCAAAAACATTCAGTACTTC. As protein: CASSLGEGLAKNIQYF.

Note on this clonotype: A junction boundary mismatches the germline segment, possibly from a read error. The CDR3 DNA follows: TGTGCCAGTAGCTTAGCTGATGGATTTGGAGGGATCACTGAAGCTTTCTTT. Translating it yields CASSLADGFGGITEAFF. The rearrangement joins TRBV7-9 to TRBJ1-1; D gene unclear. This CDR3 spans 17 amino acids. Per germline, CDR1 SEHNR and CDR2 FQNEAQ (reference sequence).

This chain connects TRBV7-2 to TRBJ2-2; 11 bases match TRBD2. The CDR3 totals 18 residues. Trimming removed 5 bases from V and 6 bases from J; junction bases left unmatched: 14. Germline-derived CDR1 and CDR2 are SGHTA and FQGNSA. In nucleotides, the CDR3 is TGTGCCAGCAGCAAGACTCTAGCGGGGGGAACCCGATCCGGGGAGCTGTTTTTT. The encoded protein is CASSKTLAGGTRSGELFF.

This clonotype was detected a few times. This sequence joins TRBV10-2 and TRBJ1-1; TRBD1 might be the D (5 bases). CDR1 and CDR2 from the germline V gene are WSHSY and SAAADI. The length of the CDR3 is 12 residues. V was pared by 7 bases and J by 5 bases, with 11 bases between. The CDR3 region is CASKPGGTEAFF. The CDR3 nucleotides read TGCGCCAGCAAACCGGGGGGTACTGAAGCTTTCTTT.

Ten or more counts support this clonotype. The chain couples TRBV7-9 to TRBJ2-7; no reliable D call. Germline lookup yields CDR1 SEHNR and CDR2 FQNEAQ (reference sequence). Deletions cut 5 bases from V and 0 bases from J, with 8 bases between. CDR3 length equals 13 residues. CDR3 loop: CASSRVGSYEQYF. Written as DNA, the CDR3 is TGTGCCAGCAGCCGCGTAGGCTCCTACGAGCAGTACTTC.

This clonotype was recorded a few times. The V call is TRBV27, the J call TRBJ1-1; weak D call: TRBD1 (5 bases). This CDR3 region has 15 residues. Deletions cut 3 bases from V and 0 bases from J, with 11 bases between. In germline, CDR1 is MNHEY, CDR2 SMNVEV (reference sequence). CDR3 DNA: TGTGCCAGCAGTTTCACGGGCAGGGTGAACACTGAAGCTTTCTTT. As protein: CASSFTGRVNTEAFF.

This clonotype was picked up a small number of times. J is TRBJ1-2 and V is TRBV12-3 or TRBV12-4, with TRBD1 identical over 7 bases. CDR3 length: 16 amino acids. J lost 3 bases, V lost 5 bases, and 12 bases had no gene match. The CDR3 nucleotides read TGTGCCAGCAGTCCAGACCTCACAGGGGTGGACTATGGCTACACCTTC. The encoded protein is CASSPDLTGVDYGYTF.

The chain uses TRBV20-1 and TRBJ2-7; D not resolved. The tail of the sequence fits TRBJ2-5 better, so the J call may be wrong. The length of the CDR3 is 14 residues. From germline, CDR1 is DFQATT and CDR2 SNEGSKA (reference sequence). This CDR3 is CSARDGGDLGTQYF. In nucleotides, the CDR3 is TGCAGTGCTAGAGATGGTGGGGATTTGGGGACCCAGTACTTC.

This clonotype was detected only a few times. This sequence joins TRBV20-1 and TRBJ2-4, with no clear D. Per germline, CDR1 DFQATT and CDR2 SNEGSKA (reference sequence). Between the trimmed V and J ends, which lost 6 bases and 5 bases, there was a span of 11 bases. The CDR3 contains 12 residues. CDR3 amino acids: CSAEGVENIQYF. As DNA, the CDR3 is TGCAGTGCGGAAGGTGTGGAAAACATTCAGTACTTC.